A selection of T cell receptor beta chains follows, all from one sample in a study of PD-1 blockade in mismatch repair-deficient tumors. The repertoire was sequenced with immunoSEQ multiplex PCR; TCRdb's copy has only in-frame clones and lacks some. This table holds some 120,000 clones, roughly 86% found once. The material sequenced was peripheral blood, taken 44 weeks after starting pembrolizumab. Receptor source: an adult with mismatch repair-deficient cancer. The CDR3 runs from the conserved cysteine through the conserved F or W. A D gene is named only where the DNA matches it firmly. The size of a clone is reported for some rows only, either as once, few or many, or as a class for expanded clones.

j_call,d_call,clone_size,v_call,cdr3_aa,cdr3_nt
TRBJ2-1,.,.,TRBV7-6,CASSLWVGNEQFF,TGTGCCAGCAGCTTATGGGTCGGGAACGAGCAGTTCTTC
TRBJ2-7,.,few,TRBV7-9,CASSLMDSYSYEQYF,TGTGCCAGCAGCTTAATGGACAGCTACTCCTACGAGCAGTACTTC
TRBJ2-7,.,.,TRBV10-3,CAISEAPGRISSPLTYEQYF,TGTGCCATCAGTGAGGCCCCGGGACGAATCTCTTCTCCCCTTACCTACGAGCAGTACTTC
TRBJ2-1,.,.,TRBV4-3,CASRPYSGPSLRDNEQFF,TGCGCCAGCCGGCCGTACTCCGGGCCTAGCCTACGGGACAATGAGCAGTTCTTC
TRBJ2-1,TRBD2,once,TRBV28,CASSITSGRPYNEQFF,TGTGCCAGCAGTATAACTAGCGGGAGGCCATACAATGAGCAGTTCTTC
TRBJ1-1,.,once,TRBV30,CACISGDYTEAFF,TGTGCCTGCATCTCAGGGGATTACACTGAAGCTTTCTTT
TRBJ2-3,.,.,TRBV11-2,CASSFGEPFYTDTQYF,TGTGCCAGCAGCTTCGGCGAGCCTTTCTACACAGATACGCAGTATTTT
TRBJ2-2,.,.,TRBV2,CASMSWANTGELFF,TGTGCCAGCATGAGTTGGGCGAACACCGGGGAGCTGTTTTTT
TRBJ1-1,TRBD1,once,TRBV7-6,CASSLAPGRGTEAFF,TGTGCCAGCAGCTTAGCACCGGGCAGGGGGACTGAAGCTTTCTTT
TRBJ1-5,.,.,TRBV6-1,CASSDPTGYGQPQHF,TGTGCCAGCAGTGACCCAACAGGGTATGGTCAGCCCCAGCATTTT
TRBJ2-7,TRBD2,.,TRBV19,CASSIDLSSGTYEQYF,TGTGCCAGTAGTATAGATCTATCGAGCGGGACCTACGAGCAGTACTTC
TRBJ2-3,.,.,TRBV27,CASSLSGGGGDTQYF,TGTGCCAGCAGTTTATCGGGGGGCGGTGGAGATACGCAGTATTTT
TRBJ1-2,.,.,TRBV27,CASSLNLVSRDYYGYTF,TGTGCCAGCAGTTTAAATTTAGTATCGAGGGATTACTATGGCTACACCTTC
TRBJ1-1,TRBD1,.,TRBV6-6,CASSPRGTGDTEAFF,TGTGCCAGCAGTCCCCGGGGGACAGGGGACACTGAAGCTTTCTTT
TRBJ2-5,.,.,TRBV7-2,CASSFQAVRETQYF,TGTGCCAGCAGCTTCCAGGCTGTGCGAGAGACCCAGTACTTC
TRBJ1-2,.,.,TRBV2,CASTSRTAPIYGYTF,TGTGCCAGTACTTCTAGGACAGCCCCCATCTATGGCTACACCTTC
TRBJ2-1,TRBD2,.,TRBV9,CASSEGAGGSNEQFF,TGTGCCAGCAGCGAAGGGGCGGGAGGTTCTAATGAGCAGTTCTTC
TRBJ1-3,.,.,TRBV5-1,CASSLSGNDGNTIYF,TGCGCCAGCAGCTTGAGTGGTAATGATGGAAACACCATATATTTT
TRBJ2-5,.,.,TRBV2,CASSQQRKETQYF,TGTGCCAGCAGTCAGCAGAGGAAAGAGACCCAGTACTTC
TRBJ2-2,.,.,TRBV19,CASSIGQLNTGELFF,TGTGCCAGTAGTATAGGACAGTTGAACACCGGGGAGCTGTTTTTT
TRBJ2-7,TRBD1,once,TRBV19,CASRQRDRGLTSYEQYF,TGTGCCAGTAGGCAGAGGGACAGGGGTCTAACGTCCTACGAGCAGTACTTC
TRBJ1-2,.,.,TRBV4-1,CASSHEAKNYGYTF,TGCGCCAGCAGCCATGAAGCCAAAAACTATGGCTACACCTTC
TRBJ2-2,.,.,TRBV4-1,CASSPRQHTGELFF,TGCGCCAGCAGCCCACGACAGCACACCGGGGAGCTGTTTTTT
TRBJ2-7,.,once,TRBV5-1,CASSSSSAVSYEQYF,TGCGCCAGCAGCTCCTCTAGCGCCGTAAGCTACGAGCAGTACTTC
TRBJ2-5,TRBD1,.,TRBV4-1,CASSHLITGEETQYF,TGCGCCAGCAGCCACCTTATAACAGGGGAAGAGACCCAGTACTTC
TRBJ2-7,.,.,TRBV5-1,CASSLSTLSSYEQYF,TGCGCCAGCAGCTTGTCAACTTTGAGCTCCTACGAGCAGTACTTC
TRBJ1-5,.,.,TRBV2,CASTRSAVPNQPQHF,TGTGCCAGCACCAGGTCGGCCGTGCCCAATCAGCCCCAGCATTTT
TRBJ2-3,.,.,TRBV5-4,CASTSQGSTSDTQYF,TGTGCCAGCACCTCCCAAGGGAGTACTTCAGATACGCAGTATTTT
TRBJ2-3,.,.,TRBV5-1,CASSDGQSTDTQYF,TGCGCCAGCAGCGACGGACAGAGCACAGATACGCAGTATTTT
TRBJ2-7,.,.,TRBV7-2,CASSSKSGSGAHEQYF,TGTGCCAGCAGCTCGAAATCCGGGTCTGGGGCCCACGAGCAGTACTTC
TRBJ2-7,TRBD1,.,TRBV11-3,CASSQGGAEQYF,TGTGCCAGCAGCCAAGGGGGCGCCGAGCAGTACTTC
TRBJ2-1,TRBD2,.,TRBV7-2,CASSLKRGSYNEQFF,TGTGCCAGCAGCTTAAAGCGGGGCTCCTACAATGAGCAGTTCTTC
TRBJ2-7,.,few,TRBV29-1,CSVLPQGGEQYF,TGCAGCGTTCTACCACAGGGCGGCGAGCAGTACTTC
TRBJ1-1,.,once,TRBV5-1,CASSLEGLGEAFF,TGCGCCAGCAGCTTGGAGGGGCTAGGTGAAGCTTTCTTT
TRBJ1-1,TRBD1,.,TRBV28,CASSFDRANTEAFF,TGTGCCAGCAGTTTCGACAGGGCGAACACTGAAGCTTTCTTT
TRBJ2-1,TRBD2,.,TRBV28,CASSLWASGRTYNEQFF,TGTGCCAGCAGTTTGTGGGCTAGCGGGAGGACCTACAATGAGCAGTTCTTC
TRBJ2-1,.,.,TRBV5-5,CASSAGGSYNEQFF,TGTGCCAGTTCCGCCGGGGGCTCCTACAATGAGCAGTTCTTC
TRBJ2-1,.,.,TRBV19,CASSIALGPDEQFF,TGTGCCAGTAGTATAGCTCTTGGGCCAGATGAGCAGTTCTTC
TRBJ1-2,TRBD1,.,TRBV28,CASSLKGARAYGYTF,TGTGCCAGCAGTTTGAAGGGGGCGCGTGCCTATGGCTACACCTTC
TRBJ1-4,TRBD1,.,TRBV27,CASSATFGTGMFNEKLFF,TGTGCCAGCAGCGCTACCTTCGGGACAGGGATGTTTAATGAAAAACTGTTTTTT
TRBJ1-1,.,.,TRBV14,CASSRAMNTEAFF,TGTGCCAGCAGCCGGGCTATGAACACTGAAGCTTTCTTT
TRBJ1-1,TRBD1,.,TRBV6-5,CASTTGANTEAFF,TGTGCCAGCACGACAGGGGCGAACACTGAAGCTTTCTTT
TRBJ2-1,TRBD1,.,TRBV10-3,CAISDTGGSSYNEQFF,TGTGCCATCAGTGATACAGGGGGGAGCTCCTACAATGAGCAGTTCTTC
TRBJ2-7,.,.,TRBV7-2,CASSLGGWETYEQYF,TGTGCCAGCAGCTTAGGTGGGTGGGAGACCTACGAGCAGTACTTC
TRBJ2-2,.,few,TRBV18,CASSPLSRYTGELFF,TGTGCCAGCTCACCATTGAGCAGATACACCGGGGAGCTGTTTTTT
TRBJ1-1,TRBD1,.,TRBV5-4,CASSLRQGTEAFF,TGTGCCAGCAGCTTGCGACAGGGCACTGAAGCTTTCTTT
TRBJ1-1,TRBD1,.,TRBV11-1,CASSLTGRNTEAFF,TGTGCCAGCAGCCTGACAGGGAGGAACACTGAAGCTTTCTTT
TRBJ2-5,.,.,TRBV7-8,CASSPPWVSEETQYF,TGTGCCAGCAGCCCCCCGTGGGTCAGCGAAGAGACCCAGTACTTC
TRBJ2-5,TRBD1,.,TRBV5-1,CASSFKGAREETQYF,TGCGCCAGCAGCTTTAAGGGGGCGAGGGAAGAGACCCAGTACTTC
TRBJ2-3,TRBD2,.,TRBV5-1,CASSLESGTSSTDTQYF,TGCGCCAGCAGCTTGGAATCTGGGACTAGCAGCACAGATACGCAGTATTTT
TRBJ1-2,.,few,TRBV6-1,CASGGQTNYGYTF,TGTGCCAGCGGAGGACAGACTAACTATGGCTACACCTTC
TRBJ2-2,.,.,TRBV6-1,CASRPTGSSAGELFF,TGTGCCAGCAGACCCACAGGGAGTTCAGCCGGGGAGCTGTTTTTT
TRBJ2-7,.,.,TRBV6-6,CASSPPGIYEQYF,TGTGCCAGCAGTCCCCCCGGTATCTACGAGCAGTACTTC
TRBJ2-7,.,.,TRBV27,CASSFGKASEQYF,TGTGCCAGCAGTTTCGGCAAAGCTAGCGAGCAGTACTTC